The source of this TCR beta chain is a study of CD8+ T cells in alopecia areata. Study-wide background: Tofacitinib ran for 6 to 18 months before 6 months off drug.

This clone was counted a few times. Antigen unknown. As the sequencing template, cDNA was produced by extracting RNA and reverse transcribing it. The assay was immunoSEQ multiplex PCR, and TCRdb's table has in-frame clones only and misses some. This table has 200,000 or so clones, 58% appearing once. Treatment given: oral pan-JAK inhibitor, 5-10 mg twice daily. The CDR3 extends over 15 amino acids. CDR1 MDHEN and CDR2 SYDVKM come from the germline V gene. V lost 4 bases and J 0 bases, leaving 11 bases between the germline ends. Study outcomes and limitations: Amid tofacitinib therapy, many expanded lesional clones stayed present in scalp and blood.

Sequenced material: CD4+ T cells sorted from blood, taken at week 24, from a patient treated with tofacitinib. The clonotype comes from a human donor with alopecia areata. The chain joins TRBV28 to TRBJ2-3; maybe TRBD2 (6 bases). The CDR3: CASSSLGGSTDTQYF. In nucleotides, the CDR3 is TGTGCCAGCAGTTCCCTCGGGGGAAGCACAGATACGCAGTATTTT.